This TCR beta chain is from a study of blood T cell repertoires in COVID-19. Overall study: Nucleic acid was either cDNA or gDNA, and it came from T cells, B-cell-depleted T cells, or PBMCs.

The table came from immunoSEQ multiplex PCR; TCRdb's copy has only in-frame clones and leaves some out. Of about 130,000 clones listed, 85% are singletons. This clone came up once. The receptor's source is a man older than 75 with active or convalescent COVID-19. The sequencing sample was made of peripheral blood.

CDR3 loop: CASRGLQGNTEAFF. The CDR3 DNA is TGTGCCAGTAGGGGTCTACAGGGGAACACTGAAGCTTTCTTT. This rearrangement joins TRBV28 to TRBJ1-1; a possible D gene is TRBD1 (6 bases). The germline V gene has CDR1 MDHEN and CDR2 SYDVKM. The CDR3 spans 14 residues. Trimming took 9 bases from V and 1 from J, leaving 15 bases between them.